Listed below are T cell receptor beta chains from one sample, sequenced in a study of blood T cell repertoires in COVID-19. Libraries were prepared by immunoSEQ multiplex PCR; TCRdb keeps only in-frame clonotypes and omits some of them. The sample lists around 140,000 clones; roughly 79% were seen once. The sequencing sample was made of peripheral blood. The receptors stem from an older woman with acute or convalescent COVID-19. Both conserved end residues are part of each CDR3. A D gene is named only where the DNA matches it firmly. Some rows have no size entry. The others give once, few or many, or a class for an expanded clone.

j_call v_call clone_size cdr3_length d_call cdr3_aa cdr3_nt
TRBJ2-1 TRBV11-3 - 16 - CASSLSPPSSYNEQFF TGTGCCAGCAGCTTAAGCCCCCCGAGCTCCTACAATGAGCAGTTCTTC
TRBJ1-1 TRBV20-1 - 10 - CSRRDTEAFF TGCAGTAGGAGGGACACTGAAGCTTTCTTT
TRBJ2-7 TRBV6-5 - 15 - CASSPSGTPSPEQYF TGTGCCAGCAGCCCCTCCGGGACTCCCTCTCCCGAGCAGTACTTC
TRBJ2-7 TRBV28 - 14 - CASSLEPGFYEQYF TGTGCCAGCAGTTTGGAACCGGGATTTTACGAGCAGTACTTC
TRBJ2-3 TRBV6-5 once 14 - CASSYERNTDTQYF TGTGCCAGCAGTTACGAGCGGAACACAGATACGCAGTATTTT
TRBJ2-2 TRBV28 - 15 - CASSHSGQHTGELFF TGTGCCAGCAGTCATTCGGGACAACACACCGGGGAGCTGTTTTTT
TRBJ1-2 TRBV19 - 13 - CASNSLPQGHYTF TGTGCCAGTAACTCACTCCCCCAGGGTCACTACACCTTC
TRBJ2-2 TRBV20-1 once 14 - CSASQVRETGELFF TGCAGTGCTAGTCAGGTTCGAGAAACCGGGGAGCTGTTTTTT
TRBJ1-1 TRBV29-1 - 16 TRBD1 CSVEVRGPHRNTEAFF TGCAGCGTTGAAGTGAGGGGGCCGCACAGGAACACTGAAGCTTTCTTT
TRBJ2-1 TRBV11-3 - 13 - CASSLEFSGEQFF TGTGCCAGCAGCTTAGAGTTCTCGGGTGAGCAGTTCTTC
TRBJ1-5 TRBV7-2 - 17 - CASSFYGGGRGNQPQHF TGTGCCAGCAGCTTTTATGGGGGCGGGAGGGGCAATCAGCCCCAGCATTTT
TRBJ2-2 TRBV21-1 - 17 - CASSKVIATPNTGELFF TGTGCCAGCAGCAAAGTTATTGCCACTCCGAACACCGGGGAGCTGTTTTTT
TRBJ2-5 TRBV19 - 15 TRBD1 CASSHITGGVETQYF TGTGCCAGTAGCCACATTACAGGGGGCGTAGAGACCCAGTACTTC
TRBJ1-1 TRBV19 - 14 - CASSMAGVNTEAFF TGTGCCAGTAGTATGGCAGGGGTGAACACTGAAGCTTTCTTT
TRBJ1-2 TRBV19 - 13 - CASSFGRAYGYTF TGTGCCAGTAGTTTTGGCAGGGCCTATGGCTACACCTTC
TRBJ1-1 TRBV27 - 18 - CASSRAYASGQGDTEAFF TGTGCCAGCAGTCGCGCTTACGCCTCAGGGCAAGGGGACACTGAAGCTTTCTTT
TRBJ2-2 TRBV25-1 - 15 TRBD1 CASGWTGKFSGELFF TGTGCCAGCGGTTGGACAGGGAAGTTTTCCGGGGAGCTGTTTTTT
TRBJ2-7 TRBV20-1 once 15 TRBD2 CSASRLAGFNYEQYF TGCAGTGCTAGTAGACTAGCGGGGTTCAACTACGAGCAGTACTTC
TRBJ2-7 TRBV6-5 - 14 TRBD1 CASISRDSSYEQYF TGTGCCAGCATCAGCCGGGACAGCTCCTACGAGCAGTACTTC
TRBJ1-6 TRBV2 few 12 - CASRLGSSPLHF TGTGCCAGCCGGCTTGGGAGTTCACCCCTCCACTTT
TRBJ2-7 TRBV3-1/TRBV3-2 - 13 TRBD2 CASSLSSGPEQYF TGTGCCAGCAGCCTATCTAGCGGGCCCGAGCAGTACTTC
TRBJ2-2 TRBV9 few 19 TRBD1 CASSPRGGTQGAGTGELFF TGTGCCAGCAGCCCAAGAGGGGGCACACAGGGGGCTGGTACCGGGGAGCTGTTTTTT
TRBJ1-2 TRBV3-1/TRBV3-2 - 16 - CASSQWSAGSNYGYTF TGTGCCAGCAGCCAATGGTCGGCAGGGTCGAATTATGGCTACACCTTC
TRBJ2-7 TRBV27 once 13 - CASSLGRGYEQYF TGTGCCAGCAGTTTAGGTCGGGGCTACGAGCAGTACTTC
TRBJ1-6 TRBV3-1/TRBV3-2 - 20 - CASSQDPFGAGSSYNSPLHF TGTGCCAGCAGCCAAGATCCGTTCGGGGCGGGGAGCTCCTATAATTCACCCCTCCACTTT
TRBJ2-1 TRBV7-2 - 14 - CASSLNRISLAHFF TGTGCCAGCAGCTTAAATAGAATAAGCCTAGCCCACTTCTTC
TRBJ1-5 TRBV6-5 - 15 - CASSYSWQSNQPQHF TGTGCCAGCAGTTACTCTTGGCAGAGCAATCAGCCCCAGCATTTT
TRBJ1-1 TRBV14 - 16 TRBD1 CASSETGALLGGEAFF TGTGCCAGCAGCGAGACAGGGGCCCTCTTAGGCGGTGAAGCTTTCTTT